The text below deals with one TCR beta chain. These data are taken from a study of blood T cell repertoires in COVID-19. Study overall: In each case, the material was cDNA or gDNA derived from T cells, B-cell-depleted T cells, or PBMCs.

How the authors handled the data: Reference gene primer amplification in the assay estimated nucleated cell counts. Only in-frame clones appear in the TCRdb table, and some are missing; sequencing was by immunoSEQ multiplex PCR. V, J and clone size reflect that table, while D and trimming were determined from the DNA. The data show 150,000 to 200,000 clones, almost 85% seen once. The CDR3 consists of 12 residues. Trimming took 6 bases from V and 1 from J, leaving 9 bases between them. Germline V gene sequence: CDR1 SQVTM, CDR2 ANQGSEA. The receptor's source is a man aged 18 to 29 with active or convalescent COVID-19. The sequencing sample was made of peripheral blood. The rearrangement joins TRBV29-1 to TRBJ1-1; a weak D match, TRBD1 (5 bases). CDR3 in DNA: TGCAGCGTGGCGGACACGAACACTGAAGCTTTCTTT. It yields the protein CSVADTNTEAFF.